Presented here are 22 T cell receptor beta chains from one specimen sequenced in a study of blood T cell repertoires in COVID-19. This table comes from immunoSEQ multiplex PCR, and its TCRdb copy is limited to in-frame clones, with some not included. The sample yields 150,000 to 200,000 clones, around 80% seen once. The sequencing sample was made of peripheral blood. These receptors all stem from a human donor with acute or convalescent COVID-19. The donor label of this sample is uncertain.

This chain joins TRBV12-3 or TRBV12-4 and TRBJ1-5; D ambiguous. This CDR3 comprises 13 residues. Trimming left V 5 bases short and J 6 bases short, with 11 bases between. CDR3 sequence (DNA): TGTGCCAGCAGTGAGGGTTTTGGTCAGCCCCAGCATTTT. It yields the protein CASSEGFGQPQHF.

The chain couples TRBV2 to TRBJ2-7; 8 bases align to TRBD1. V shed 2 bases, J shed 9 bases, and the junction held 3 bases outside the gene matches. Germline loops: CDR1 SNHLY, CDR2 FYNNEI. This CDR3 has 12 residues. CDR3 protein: CASSEPGGVQYF. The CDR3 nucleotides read TGTGCCAGCAGTGAACCAGGGGGCGTGCAGTACTTC.

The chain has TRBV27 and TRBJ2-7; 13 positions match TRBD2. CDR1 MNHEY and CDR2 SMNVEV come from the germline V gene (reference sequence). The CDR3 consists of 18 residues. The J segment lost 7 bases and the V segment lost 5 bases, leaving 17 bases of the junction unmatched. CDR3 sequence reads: CASSHKGPTSGRAREQYF. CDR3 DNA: TGTGCCAGCAGTCATAAGGGCCCCACTAGCGGGAGGGCCCGGGAGCAGTACTTC.

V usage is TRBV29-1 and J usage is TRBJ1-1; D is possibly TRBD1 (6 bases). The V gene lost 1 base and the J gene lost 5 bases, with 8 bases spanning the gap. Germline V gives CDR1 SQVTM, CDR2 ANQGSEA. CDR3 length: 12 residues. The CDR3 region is CSVEADRTEAFF. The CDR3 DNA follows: TGCAGCGTTGAAGCGGACAGAACTGAAGCTTTCTTT.

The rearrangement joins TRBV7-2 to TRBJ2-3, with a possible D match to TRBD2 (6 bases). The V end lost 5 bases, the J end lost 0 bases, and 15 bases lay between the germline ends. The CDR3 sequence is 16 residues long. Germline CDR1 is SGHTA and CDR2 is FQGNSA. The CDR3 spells CASSLFASESTDTQYF. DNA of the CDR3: TGTGCCAGCAGCCTCTTCGCTAGCGAGAGCACAGATACGCAGTATTTT.

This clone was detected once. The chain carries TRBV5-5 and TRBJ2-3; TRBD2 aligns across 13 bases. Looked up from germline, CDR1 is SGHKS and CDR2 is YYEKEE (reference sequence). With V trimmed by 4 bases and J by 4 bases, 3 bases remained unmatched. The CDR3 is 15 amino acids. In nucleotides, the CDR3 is TGTGCCAGCAGCATACTAGCGGGAGGGCCAGATACGCAGTATTTT. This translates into CASSILAGGPDTQYF. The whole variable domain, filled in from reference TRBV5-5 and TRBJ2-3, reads DAGVTQSPTHLIKTRGQQVTLRCSPISGHKSVSWYQQVLGQGPQFIFQYYEKEERGRGNFPDRFSARQFPNYSSELNVNALLLGDSALYLCASSILAGGPDTQYFGPGTRLTVL.

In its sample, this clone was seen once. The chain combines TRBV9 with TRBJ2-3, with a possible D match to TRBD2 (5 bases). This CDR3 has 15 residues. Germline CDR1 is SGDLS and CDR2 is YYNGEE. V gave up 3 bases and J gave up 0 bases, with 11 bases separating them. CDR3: CASSGTVTSTDTQYF. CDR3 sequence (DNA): TGTGCCAGCAGCGGGACTGTTACTAGCACAGATACGCAGTATTTT.

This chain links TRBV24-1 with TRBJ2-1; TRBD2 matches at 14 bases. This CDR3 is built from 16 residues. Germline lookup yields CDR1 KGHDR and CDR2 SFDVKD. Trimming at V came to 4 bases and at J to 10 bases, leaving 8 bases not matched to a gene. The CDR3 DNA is TGTGCCACCAGTGAGGGGGGACTAGCGGGAGTTGGGGAGCAGTTCTTC. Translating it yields CATSEGGLAGVGEQFF.

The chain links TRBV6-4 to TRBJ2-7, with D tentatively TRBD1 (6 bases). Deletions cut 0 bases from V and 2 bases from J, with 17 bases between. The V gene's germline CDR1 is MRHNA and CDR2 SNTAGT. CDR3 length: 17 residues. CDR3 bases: TGTGCCAGCAGTGACTCGACGCCCCGGACAGCGACCTACGAGCAGTACTTC. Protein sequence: CASSDSTPRTATYEQYF.

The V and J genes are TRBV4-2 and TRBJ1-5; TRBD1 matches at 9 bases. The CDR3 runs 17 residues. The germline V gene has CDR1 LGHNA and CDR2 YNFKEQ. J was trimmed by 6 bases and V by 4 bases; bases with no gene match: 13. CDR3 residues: CASSPHLLGQGTQPQHF. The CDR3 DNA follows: TGTGCCAGCAGCCCGCACCTCCTTGGACAGGGGACTCAGCCCCAGCATTTT.

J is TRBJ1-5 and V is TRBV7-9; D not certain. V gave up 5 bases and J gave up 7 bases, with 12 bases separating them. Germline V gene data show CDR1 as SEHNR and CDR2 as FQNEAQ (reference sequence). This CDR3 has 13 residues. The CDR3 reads CASSREGGQPQHF. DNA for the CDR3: TGTGCCAGCAGCCGCGAGGGTGGACAGCCCCAGCATTTT.

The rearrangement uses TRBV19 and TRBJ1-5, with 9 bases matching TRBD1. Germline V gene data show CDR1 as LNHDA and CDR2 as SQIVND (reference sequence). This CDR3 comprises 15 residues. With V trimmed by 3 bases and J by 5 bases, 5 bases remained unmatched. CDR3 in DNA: TGTGCCAGTAGTATTCCGGGACAGGGTCATCAGCCCCAGCATTTT. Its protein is CASSIPGQGHQPQHF.

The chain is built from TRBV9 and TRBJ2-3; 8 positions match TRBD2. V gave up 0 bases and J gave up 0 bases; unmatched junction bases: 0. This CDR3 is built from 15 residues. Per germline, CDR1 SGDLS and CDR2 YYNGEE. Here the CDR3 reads CASSVASGSTDTQYF. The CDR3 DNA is TGTGCCAGCAGCGTAGCTAGCGGGAGCACAGATACGCAGTATTTT.

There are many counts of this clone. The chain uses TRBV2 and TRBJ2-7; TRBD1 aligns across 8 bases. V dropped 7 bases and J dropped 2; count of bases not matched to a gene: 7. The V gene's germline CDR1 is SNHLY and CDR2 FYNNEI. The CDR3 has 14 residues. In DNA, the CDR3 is TGTGCCAGCATGGCGGGACAGGTCCCCTACGAGCAGTACTTC. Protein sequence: CASMAGQVPYEQYF.

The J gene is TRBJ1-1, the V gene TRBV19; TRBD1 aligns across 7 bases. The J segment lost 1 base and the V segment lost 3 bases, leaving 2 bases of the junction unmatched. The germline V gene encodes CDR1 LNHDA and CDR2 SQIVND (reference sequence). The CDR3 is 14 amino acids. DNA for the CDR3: TGTGCCAGTAGTATGCAGGGGGGGAACACTGAAGCTTTCTTT. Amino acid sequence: CASSMQGGNTEAFF.

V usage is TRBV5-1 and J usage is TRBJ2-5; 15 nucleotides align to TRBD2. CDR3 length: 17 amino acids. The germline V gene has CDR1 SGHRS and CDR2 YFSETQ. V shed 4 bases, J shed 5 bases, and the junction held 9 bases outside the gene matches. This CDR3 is CASSPGTSGRMGETQYF. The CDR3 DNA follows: TGCGCCAGCAGCCCTGGGACTAGCGGGAGGATGGGGGAGACCCAGTACTTC. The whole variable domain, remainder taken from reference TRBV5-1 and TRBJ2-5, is KAGVTQTPRYLIKTRGQQVTLSCSPISGHRSVSWYQQTPGQGLQFLFEYFSETQRNKGNFPGRFSGRQFSNSRSEMNVSTLELGDSALYLCASSPGTSGRMGETQYFGPGTRLLVL.

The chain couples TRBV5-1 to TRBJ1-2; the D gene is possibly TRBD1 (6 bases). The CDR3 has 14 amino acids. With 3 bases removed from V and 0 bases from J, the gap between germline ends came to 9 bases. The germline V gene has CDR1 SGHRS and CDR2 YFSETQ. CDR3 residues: CASSSEGANYGYTF. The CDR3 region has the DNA TGCGCCAGCAGCTCCGAGGGGGCTAACTATGGCTACACCTTC.

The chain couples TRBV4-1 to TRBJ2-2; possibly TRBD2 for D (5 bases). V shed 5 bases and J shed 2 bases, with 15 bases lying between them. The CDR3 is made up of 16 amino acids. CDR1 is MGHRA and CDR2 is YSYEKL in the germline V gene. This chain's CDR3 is CASSERTSGNTGELFF. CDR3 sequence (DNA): TGCGCCAGCAGCGAGCGGACTTCGGGCAACACCGGGGAGCTGTTTTTT.

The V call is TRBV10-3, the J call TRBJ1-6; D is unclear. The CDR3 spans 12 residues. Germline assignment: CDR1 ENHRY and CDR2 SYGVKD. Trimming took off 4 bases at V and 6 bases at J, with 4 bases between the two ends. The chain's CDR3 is CAISGSNSPLHF. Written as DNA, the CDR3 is TGTGCCATCAGTGGGAGTAATTCACCCCTCCACTTT.

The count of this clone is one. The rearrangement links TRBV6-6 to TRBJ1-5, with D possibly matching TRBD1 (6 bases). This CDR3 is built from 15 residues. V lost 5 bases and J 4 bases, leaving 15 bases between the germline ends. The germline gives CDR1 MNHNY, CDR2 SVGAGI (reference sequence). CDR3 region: CASSPRPDRNQPQHF. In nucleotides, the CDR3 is TGTGCCAGCAGTCCACGCCCTGACAGGAATCAGCCCCAGCATTTT.

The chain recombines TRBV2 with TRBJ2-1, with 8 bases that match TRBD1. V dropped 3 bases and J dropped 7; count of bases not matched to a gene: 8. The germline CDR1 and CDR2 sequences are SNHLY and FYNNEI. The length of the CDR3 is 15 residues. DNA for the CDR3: TGTGCCAGCAGTGACGGGACAGGTCGTCTGAATGAGCAGTTCTTC. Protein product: CASSDGTGRLNEQFF.

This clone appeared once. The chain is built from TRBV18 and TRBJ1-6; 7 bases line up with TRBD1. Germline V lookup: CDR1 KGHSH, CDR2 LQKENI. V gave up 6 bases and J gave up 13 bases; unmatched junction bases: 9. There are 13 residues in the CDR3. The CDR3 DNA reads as TGTGCCAGCTCCGGGGACAGCAATTTTCCCCTCCACTTT. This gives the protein CASSGDSNFPLHF.